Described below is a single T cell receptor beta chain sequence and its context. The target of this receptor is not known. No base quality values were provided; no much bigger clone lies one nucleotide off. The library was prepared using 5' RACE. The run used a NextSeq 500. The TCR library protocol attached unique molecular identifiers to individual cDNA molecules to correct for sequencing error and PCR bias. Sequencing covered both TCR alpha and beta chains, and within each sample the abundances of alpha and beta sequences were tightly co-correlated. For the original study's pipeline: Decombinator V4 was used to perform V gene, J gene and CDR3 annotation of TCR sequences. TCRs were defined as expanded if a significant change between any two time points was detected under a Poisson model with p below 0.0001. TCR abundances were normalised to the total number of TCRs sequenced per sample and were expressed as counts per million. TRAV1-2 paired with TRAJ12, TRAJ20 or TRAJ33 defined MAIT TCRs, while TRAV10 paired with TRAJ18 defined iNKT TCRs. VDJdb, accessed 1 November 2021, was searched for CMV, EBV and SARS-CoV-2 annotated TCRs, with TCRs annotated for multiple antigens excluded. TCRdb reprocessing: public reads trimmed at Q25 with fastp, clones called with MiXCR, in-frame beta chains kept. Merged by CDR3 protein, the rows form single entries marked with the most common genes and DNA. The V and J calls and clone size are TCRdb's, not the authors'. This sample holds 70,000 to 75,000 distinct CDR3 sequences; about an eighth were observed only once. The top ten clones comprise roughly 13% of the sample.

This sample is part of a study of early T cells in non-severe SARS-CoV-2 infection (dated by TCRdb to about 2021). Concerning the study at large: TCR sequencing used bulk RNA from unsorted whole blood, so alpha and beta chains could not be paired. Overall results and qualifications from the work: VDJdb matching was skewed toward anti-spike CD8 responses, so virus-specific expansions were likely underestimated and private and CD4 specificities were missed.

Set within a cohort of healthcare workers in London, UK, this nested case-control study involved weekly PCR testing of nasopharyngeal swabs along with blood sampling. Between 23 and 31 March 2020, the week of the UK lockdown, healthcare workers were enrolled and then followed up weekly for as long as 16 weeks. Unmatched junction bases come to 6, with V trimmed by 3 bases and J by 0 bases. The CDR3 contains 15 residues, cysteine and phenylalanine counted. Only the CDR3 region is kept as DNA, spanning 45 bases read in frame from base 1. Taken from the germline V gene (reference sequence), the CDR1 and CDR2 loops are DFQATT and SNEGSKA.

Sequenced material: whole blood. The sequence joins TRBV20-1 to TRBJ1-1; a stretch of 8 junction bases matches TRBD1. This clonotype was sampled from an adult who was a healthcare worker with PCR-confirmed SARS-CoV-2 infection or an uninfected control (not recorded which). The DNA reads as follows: TGCAGTGCTAGTACCCGACAGGGGTTGAACACTGAAGCTTTCTTT. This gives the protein CSASTRQGLNTEAFF.